These 24 T cell receptor beta chains were all obtained from the same sample, sequenced in a study of cytomegalovirus exposure and HLA in healthy donors. PCR involved 60 Vbeta and 13 Jbeta primers. Sequencing used immunoSEQ multiplex PCR; TCRdb keeps in-frame clones, though not all of them. The sample has approximately 120,000 clones, over 65% seen once. The specimen sequenced was PBMCs. The receptors were gathered from a young man in good health and CMV-seropositive.

This rearrangement joins TRBV5-1 to TRBJ2-1; tentatively, D is TRBD2 (5 bases). V was cut by 4 bases and J by 0 bases, with 11 bases left in between. The CDR3 contains 15 residues. The germline gives CDR1 SGHRS, CDR2 YFSETQ. CDR3 sequence: CASSPGESSYNEQFF. The DNA for the CDR3 is TGCGCCAGCAGCCCCGGGGAGAGCTCCTACAATGAGCAGTTCTTC.

This chain connects TRBV4-2 to TRBJ1-3, with D uncertain. From germline, CDR1 is LGHNA and CDR2 YNFKEQ. The CDR3 contains 14 residues. Trimming removed 4 bases from V and 0 bases from J, with 7 bases in between. The CDR3 DNA sequence: TGTGCCAGCAGCCCCCCTACCTCTGGAAACACCATATATTTT. Translating it yields CASSPPTSGNTIYF.

The CDR3 bases are TGTGCCAGTAGTGTGGACAGCCGCTCCTACGAGCAGTACTTC. Protein product: CASSVDSRSYEQYF. This chain joins TRBV19 and TRBJ2-7; possible D gene TRBD1, 6 bases. CDR3 length: 14 amino acids. Germline V CDR1 and CDR2: LNHDA, SQIVND (reference sequence). The V end lost 5 bases, the J end lost 0 bases, and 11 bases lay between the germline ends.

The V call is TRBV25-1, the J call TRBJ2-1, with 9 nucleotides matching TRBD2. CDR1 is MGHDK, CDR2 SYGVNS, per germline. CDR3 size: 16 residues. Trimming at V came to 4 bases and at J to 0 bases, leaving 4 bases not matched to a gene. The chain's CDR3 is CASSVAGGSSYNEQFF. DNA for the CDR3: TGTGCCAGCAGTGTTGCGGGGGGGAGCTCCTACAATGAGCAGTTCTTC.

The count of this clone is one. The CDR3 nucleotides read TGTGCCAGCGGCTGGGTCTCAGGGAAGGCTGAGCAGTTCTTC. This encodes CASGWVSGKAEQFF. The chain links TRBV27 to TRBJ2-1; possible D gene TRBD1, 5 bases. The CDR3 extends over 14 amino acids. Trimming took off 8 bases at V and 9 bases at J, with 20 bases between the two ends. Germline V lookup: CDR1 MNHEY, CDR2 SMNVEV (reference sequence).

The V and J genes are TRBV11-2 and TRBJ2-7, with TRBD2 as a possible D gene (5 bases). Looked up from germline, CDR1 is SGHAT and CDR2 is FQNNGV. Trimming pared 6 bases from V and 3 bases from J, leaving 15 bases between. The CDR3 runs 14 residues. CDR3 coding DNA: TGTGCCAGCAGTCGTAGGGAGTACGACTACGAGCAGTACTTC. It yields the protein CASSRREYDYEQYF.

The chain uses TRBV5-4 and TRBJ2-3, with D perhaps TRBD2 (7 bases). Trimming removed 6 bases at V and 3 bases at J, with 14 bases between. From germline, CDR1 is SGHNT and CDR2 YYREEE (reference sequence). This CDR3 has 14 residues. In DNA, the CDR3 is TGTGCCAGCACGGAGGGGGGGCAGACAGATACGCAGTATTTT. It yields the protein CASTEGGQTDTQYF.

This clone came up a few times. The CDR3: CASSDFNTDTQYF. DNA of the CDR3: TGTGCCAGCAGTGACTTTAACACAGATACGCAGTATTTT. The chain is built from TRBV25-1 and TRBJ2-3; D is uncertain. V lost 3 bases to trimming and J lost 2 bases, with 6 bases between them. CDR1 is MGHDK and CDR2 is SYGVNS in the germline V gene. The CDR3 loop spans 13 amino acids.

The chain combines TRBV18 with TRBJ2-5, with 7 bases that match TRBD1. Germline values: CDR1 KGHSH, CDR2 LQKENI. This CDR3 is built from 14 residues. Germline trimming cut 1 base from V and 5 bases from J; bases unmatched to any gene: 4. The CDR3 bases are TGTGCCAGCTCACCACAGGGGGCAGCGGAGACCCAGTACTTC. The encoded protein is CASSPQGAAETQYF. Filled out from reference TRBV18 and TRBJ2-5, the complete variable domain reads NAGVMQNPRHLVRRRGQEARLRCSPMKGHSHVYWYRQLPEEGLKFMVYLQKENIIDESGMPKERFSAEFPKEGPSILRIQQVVRGDSAAYFCASSPQGAAETQYFGPGTRLLVL.

The genes are TRBV28 and TRBJ1-2; 10 nucleotides align to TRBD1. The CDR3 spans 16 residues. V dropped 6 bases and J dropped 1; count of bases not matched to a gene: 8. Germline CDR1 and CDR2: MDHEN and SYDVKM. CDR3 nucleotide sequence: TGTGCCAGCAGCTTGGGACAGGGGAATATTAACTATGGCTACACCTTC. The encoded protein is CASSLGQGNINYGYTF.

V usage is TRBV27 and J usage is TRBJ2-7; 7 bases are shared with TRBD1. There are 15 residues in the CDR3. J gave up 3 bases and V 5 bases, and 10 bases lay outside the gene matches. Looked up from germline, CDR1 is MNHEY and CDR2 is SMNVEV (reference sequence). CDR3: CASSRKGDRVYEQYF. In DNA, the CDR3 is TGTGCCAGCAGTCGAAAGGGTGACAGGGTCTACGAGCAGTACTTC.

This chain uses TRBV7-2 with TRBJ2-5; TRBD1 agrees at 7 bases. The DNA end favors TRBJ2-7, so the J call may be wrong. From germline, CDR1 is SGHTA and CDR2 FQGNSA. The CDR3 extends over 12 amino acids. Written as DNA, the CDR3 is TGTGCCAGCAGCCGACAGGGTCACGAGCAGTACTTC. Translating gives CASSRQGHEQYF.

V is TRBV20-1 and J is TRBJ1-2; D ambiguous. Trimming removed 5 bases from V and 8 bases from J, with 6 bases in between. The CDR3 sequence is 9 residues long. CDR1 DFQATT and CDR2 SNEGSKA come from the germline V gene (reference sequence). In nucleotides, the CDR3 is TGCAGTGCTCTATCGGGCTACACCTTC. Translated, it gives CSALSGYTF.

The chain joins TRBV6-1 to TRBJ2-5; 8 bases agree with TRBD1. The CDR3 loop spans 16 amino acids. J lost 1 base, V lost 2 bases, and 6 bases had no gene match. Looked up from germline, CDR1 is MNHNS and CDR2 is SASEGT. This CDR3 reads CASSERAGGFQETQYF. The CDR3 bases are TGTGCCAGCAGTGAAAGAGCAGGGGGCTTCCAAGAGACCCAGTACTTC.

The CDR3 nucleotides read TGCGCCAGCACCGGGGACAGGGCCGTAGAGACCCAGTACTTC. As protein: CASTGDRAVETQYF. The chain has TRBV10-2 and TRBJ2-5; 9 bases are a match to TRBD1. J lost 4 bases, V lost 7 bases, and 7 bases had no gene match. Germline-derived CDR1 and CDR2 are WSHSY and SAAADI. The CDR3 sequence is 14 residues long.

V usage is TRBV4-1 and J usage is TRBJ1-1; D gene unclear. Deletions cut 3 bases from V and 9 bases from J, with 14 bases between. CDR3 length equals 13 residues. Germline lookup yields CDR1 MGHRA and CDR2 YSYEKL. The CDR3 protein is CASSQPVGDKAFF. Here the CDR3 DNA reads TGCGCCAGCAGCCAGCCTGTGGGAGATAAAGCTTTCTTT.

The J gene is TRBJ1-1, the V gene TRBV11-2; TRBD1 matches at 8 bases. Trimming removed 4 bases from V and 1 base from J; junction bases left unmatched: 14. The CDR3 is made up of 18 amino acids. CDR1 and CDR2 (germline): SGHAT, FQNNGV. CDR3 protein: CASSSGGRVVFGNTEAFF. Written as DNA, the CDR3 is TGTGCCAGCAGCTCAGGGGGCAGGGTAGTATTCGGGAACACTGAAGCTTTCTTT.

The chain is built from TRBV6-1 and TRBJ1-2; D may be TRBD1 (6 bases). Germline V gives CDR1 MNHNS, CDR2 SASEGT. V lost 6 bases, J lost 4 bases, and 18 bases lay in between. This CDR3 is built from 15 residues. The CDR3 here is CASSQPITGFYGYTF. CDR3 coding DNA: TGTGCCAGCAGCCAACCGATAACAGGGTTCTATGGCTACACCTTC.

This clone was seen more than once but under ten times. The chain joins TRBV9 to TRBJ2-2; tentatively, D is TRBD2 (5 bases). The CDR3 length is 13 residues. Germline V gene lookup returns CDR1 SGDLS and CDR2 YYNGEE. Trimming removed 6 bases from V and 2 bases from J, with 8 bases in between. CDR3 nucleotide sequence: TGTGCCAGCACCGGGATTAACACCGGGGAGCTGTTTTTT. Translation: CASTGINTGELFF.

V gene TRBV13 combines with J gene TRBJ2-4; 9 bases are a match to TRBD2. The CDR3 is 17 residues long. Germline CDR1 and CDR2: PRHDT and FYEKMQ (reference sequence). The V gene end was trimmed by 5 bases and the J gene end by 0 bases; junction bases not matched to a gene: 8. The CDR3 sequence: CASSPKTSGEAKNIQYF. The CDR3 DNA is TGTGCCAGCAGCCCAAAGACTAGCGGAGAAGCCAAAAACATTCAGTACTTC.

The genes are TRBV7-9 and TRBJ2-3; no clear D. V lost 3 bases and J lost 5, with 6 bases in between. Germline V CDR1 and CDR2: SEHNR, FQNEAQ (reference sequence). CDR3 size: 12 residues. DNA of the CDR3: TGTGCCAGCAGCTTGTCGGTAGATACGCAGTATTTT. It encodes CASSLSVDTQYF. The whole variable domain, filled in from reference TRBV7-9 and TRBJ2-3, reads DTGVSQNPRHKITKRGQNVTFRCDPISEHNRLYWYRQTLGQGPEFLTYFQNEAQLEKSRLLSDRFSAERPKGSFSTLEIQRTEQGDSAMYLCASSLSVDTQYFGPGTRLTVL.

The CDR3 nucleotides are TGTGCCAGCAGCTTGTTAACTAGCGGCTACGAGCAGTACTTC. It encodes CASSLLTSGYEQYF. The chain couples TRBV7-2 to TRBJ2-7, with 8 bases fitting TRBD2. V was pared by 3 bases and J by 3 bases, with 4 bases of the junction left unmatched. CDR1 and CDR2 (germline): SGHTA, FQGNSA. CDR3 length equals 14 residues.

This clone showed up just once. The J gene is TRBJ2-3, the V gene TRBV27; D not resolved. The CDR3 totals 13 residues. The germline V and J ends were trimmed by 10 bases and 0 bases, with 11 bases remaining between them. Germline-derived CDR1 and CDR2 are MNHEY and SMNVEV (reference sequence). CDR3 sequence reads: CAISRYSTDTQYF. CDR3 DNA sequence: TGTGCCATATCGAGATACAGCACAGATACGCAGTATTTT.

The chain is built from TRBV19 and TRBJ2-7; D perhaps matches TRBD2 (6 bases). Germline V gives CDR1 LNHDA, CDR2 SQIVND (reference sequence). The CDR3 extends over 14 amino acids. With 6 bases removed from V and 5 bases from J, the gap between germline ends came to 17 bases. The CDR3 region is CASSLRGAYNEQYF. The CDR3 bases are TGTGCCAGTAGCCTGCGGGGCGCTTACAACGAGCAGTACTTC.